What follows is one T cell receptor (beta chain) and its context. Its antigen is unidentified. The V gene's germline CDR1 is SGHDT and CDR2 YYEEEE. V lost 3 bases, J lost 5 bases, and 6 bases stayed unmatched. The CDR3 length is 15 residues. This record belongs to a study of shared clonotypes between healthy human individuals. Notes on the study in general: Larger richness was generally estimated for naive than memory subsets. A handful of donors showed sharing of approximately 5% of naive CD4 clonotypes.

TCRdb keeps only in-frame clones here, not all; method: immunoSEQ multiplex PCR. There are about 1.1 million clones in the sample; about 84% occur only once, and 0.6% to 0.7% lies in the top ten. This TCR derives from a man between 18 and 35 years old in good health. Some clones in this sample may be carry-over from other donors' samples. The chain recombines TRBV5-6 with TRBJ1-4; 8 nucleotides line up with TRBD1. The sequenced sample was memory CD4+ T cells from PBMCs. The sample's subset: CD45RA-negative fraction. The CDR3 region has the DNA TGTGCCAGCAGCTCCGGGACAGGACGGAATGAAAAACTGTTTTTT. This sequence encodes CASSSGTGRNEKLFF.